This is a list of T cell receptor beta chains from one sample in a study of cytomegalovirus exposure and HLA in healthy donors. Produced via immunoSEQ multiplex PCR; TCRdb's table is partial and in-frame only. The sample carries around 180,000 clones, just under 85% recorded once. Material: PBMCs. The receptors stem from a girl under 18 in good health and CMV-seropositive. The CDR3 runs from the conserved cysteine through the conserved F or W. Fields, in order: CDR3 protein, CDR3 DNA, J gene, clone size, D gene, V gene. The D gene is left open where the match is weak. For some rows the clone size is stated as once, few or many, or as a class when expanded; others skip it.

CASSDRGEQFF,TGTGCCTCGTCGGACCGGGGTGAGCAGTTCTTC,TRBJ2-1,.,.,TRBV7-8
CASSPPVLLRLYF,TGTGCCAGCAGCCCTCCGGTATTACTTCGCTTATACTTC,TRBJ2-7,.,.,TRBV7-8
CASSVARENTEAFF,TGTGCCAGCAGCGTAGCCAGGGAGAACACTGAAGCTTTCTTT,TRBJ1-1,.,.,TRBV9
CASSATTGSNSPLHF,TGTGCCAGCAGTGCGACGACAGGGAGTAATTCACCCCTCCACTTT,TRBJ1-6,.,TRBD1,TRBV6-4
CASSPDRSYNEQFF,TGTGCCAGTTCACCGGACAGATCCTACAATGAGCAGTTCTTC,TRBJ2-1,.,.,TRBV18
CASSPDWNNEQFF,TGTGCCAGCAGCCCGGACTGGAACAATGAGCAGTTCTTC,TRBJ2-1,.,.,TRBV2
CASTRLTGGDVETQYF,TGTGCCAGCACCCGGCTGACAGGGGGAGACGTAGAGACCCAGTACTTC,TRBJ2-5,few,TRBD1,TRBV28
CASSIGLTSEQFF,TGTGCCAGTAGTATCGGCCTAACTAGCGAGCAGTTCTTC,TRBJ2-1,.,.,TRBV19
CASSSDRELSGANVLTF,TGTGCCAGCAGCTCGGACAGGGAGCTCTCTGGCGCCAACGTCCTGACTTTC,TRBJ2-6,.,TRBD1,TRBV5-8
CASSTGTGGYEQYF,TGTGCCAGCAGTACCGGGACAGGGGGCTACGAGCAGTACTTC,TRBJ2-7,.,TRBD1,TRBV6-5
CASSPLGTGTYEQYF,TGTGCCAGCTCACCATTGGGGACAGGGACCTACGAGCAGTACTTC,TRBJ2-7,.,TRBD1,TRBV18
CASSGTGSEREQFF,TGTGCCAGCAGCGGCACCGGGAGCGAGAGGGAGCAGTTCTTC,TRBJ2-1,.,.,TRBV9
CASSKGADGGQPQHF,TGTGCCAGCAGCAAAGGGGCCGATGGGGGCCAGCCCCAGCATTTT,TRBJ1-5,.,.,TRBV21-1
CASSQDRGETNEKLFF,TGTGCCAGCAGCCAGGACAGGGGGGAGACTAATGAAAAACTGTTTTTT,TRBJ1-4,.,TRBD1,TRBV5-6
CASSSFYRGQETQYF,TGCGCCAGCAGCTCCTTCTACCGGGGCCAAGAGACCCAGTACTTC,TRBJ2-5,.,.,TRBV5-1
CASSGEQGASDTQYF,TGTGCCAGCAGTGGCGAACAGGGGGCTTCCGATACGCAGTATTTT,TRBJ2-3,.,TRBD1,TRBV2
CASSRLDRDGGYTF,TGTGCCAGCAGCCGATTGGACAGGGATGGAGGCTACACCTTC,TRBJ1-2,.,TRBD1,TRBV2